This T cell receptor (beta chain) appears in the sequencing data of a study of vaccination and CD4 T cells after COVID-19. As for this clonotype: The antigen is unknown.

Trimming took 0 bases from V and 6 from J; bases not matched to a gene: 8. The CDR3 length is 16 residues. Germline V gene sequence: CDR1 ENHRY, CDR2 SYGVKD. Cultured CD4+ T-cell DNA underwent Oncomine TCR Beta short-read sequencing. TCRdb passed the PCR reads through MiXCR, listing each CDR3 protein once. The data show 25,000 to 30,000 distinct CDR3 sequences, 50% seen once. As for treatment: approximately 9-day PBMC culture with coronavirus spike peptide pools or control peptides (ViraFEST assay). This receptor was taken from a human donor who received a COVID-19 vaccine. Sample: CD4+ T cells from blood, cultured in vitro, taken before SARS-CoV-2 vaccination. This chain links TRBV10-3 with TRBJ1-2, with TRBD1 matching over 9 bases. The CDR3, as DNA: TGTGCCATCAGTGAGTCTACTCCGGGACAGGGAAATGGCTACACCTTC. Translated, it gives CAISESTPGQGNGYTF.